This T cell receptor beta chain is from a study of a mutant IDH1 vaccine in newly diagnosed glioma. Study-wide results and caveats: Pseudoprogression apparently tracked independently of changes in top peripheral T cell clonotypes.

The method was immunoSEQ multiplex PCR; TCRdb's version includes in-frame clones alone and lacks a portion of them. This table has over 30,000 clones, 85% to 90% appearing once. The time point here: week 47, end of study. Alongside topical imiquimod, each dose of vaccine comprised 300 ug of mutant IDH1 20-mer peptide. During weeks 1, 3, 5, 7, 11, 15, 19 and 23, patients received eight vaccinations. Germline CDR1 WSHSY, CDR2 SAAADI. Trimming stripped 4 bases from V and 4 bases from J, with 14 bases between. CDR3 length equals 15 residues. Regarding this clone: Its antigen is currently unknown.

The clonotype originates from a woman aged 25 to 39 with glioma. The sequenced sample was PBMCs, obtained from a glioma patient whose treatment included an IDH1 peptide vaccine. V and J are TRBV10-2 and TRBJ2-1; D may correspond to TRBD1 or TRBD2 (5 bases each). The CDR3 sequence is CASSGSGWGYNEQFF. In DNA form, the CDR3 reads TGCGCCAGCAGTGGGTCAGGGTGGGGGTACAATGAGCAGTTCTTC.